A selection of T cell receptor beta chains follows, all from one sample in a study of blood T cell repertoires in COVID-19. The method was immunoSEQ multiplex PCR; TCRdb's version includes in-frame clones alone and lacks a portion of them. This table holds 200,000 to 250,000 clones, about four fifths found once. Sequencing was performed on PBMCs or T cells enriched from blood (not recorded which). The receptor set was obtained from a woman between 45 and 65 years old with acute COVID-19. Both conserved end residues are part of each CDR3. The D gene is left open where the match is weak. Expanded clones get a size class; other rows say once, few or many, or leave the size out.

d_gene: TRBD1; j_gene: TRBJ1-1; len: 14; v_gene: TRBV19; abundance: many; CDR3aa: CASSIAHRGAGAFF; CDR3nt: TGTGCCAGTAGTATTGCGCACAGGGGGGCCGGAGCTTTCTTT
d_gene: TRBD1; j_gene: TRBJ1-3; len: 15; v_gene: TRBV19; abundance: NA; CDR3aa: CASSTRDRAGNTIYF; CDR3nt: TGTGCCAGTAGTACCCGGGACAGGGCTGGAAACACCATATATTTT
d_gene: NA; j_gene: TRBJ1-4; len: 16; v_gene: TRBV18; abundance: NA; CDR3aa: CASSPETVPINEKLFF; CDR3nt: TGTGCCAGCTCACCAGAGACAGTGCCCATTAATGAAAAACTGTTTTTT
d_gene: TRBD1; j_gene: TRBJ1-1; len: 15; v_gene: TRBV14; abundance: NA; CDR3aa: CASSPNRGLGPEAFF; CDR3nt: TGTGCCAGCAGCCCAAACAGGGGGCTGGGGCCTGAAGCTTTCTTT
d_gene: NA; j_gene: TRBJ1-2; len: 14; v_gene: TRBV11-2; abundance: NA; CDR3aa: CASSLDRPGQGYTF; CDR3nt: TGTGCCAGCAGCTTAGATCGGCCAGGGCAAGGCTACACCTTC
d_gene: TRBD1; j_gene: TRBJ1-3; len: 16; v_gene: TRBV18; abundance: NA; CDR3aa: CASSPPTGGSGNTIYF; CDR3nt: TGTGCCAGCTCACCACCGACAGGGGGCTCTGGAAACACCATATATTTT
d_gene: NA; j_gene: TRBJ2-1; len: 13; v_gene: TRBV7-9; abundance: NA; CDR3aa: CASSLAVAEGQFF; CDR3nt: TGTGCCAGCAGCTTAGCTGTGGCAGAGGGTCAGTTCTTC
d_gene: NA; j_gene: TRBJ1-6; len: 15; v_gene: TRBV5-1; abundance: NA; CDR3aa: CASRGGLSYNSPLHF; CDR3nt: TGCGCCAGCAGGGGGGGGCTCTCCTATAATTCACCCCTCCACTTT
d_gene: NA; j_gene: TRBJ2-7; len: 16; v_gene: TRBV21-1; abundance: NA; CDR3aa: CASSKEDDRGPYEQYF; CDR3nt: TGTGCCAGCAGCAAAGAGGACGACAGGGGTCCCTACGAGCAGTACTTC
d_gene: NA; j_gene: TRBJ2-3; len: 14; v_gene: TRBV6-5; abundance: NA; CDR3aa: CASRGGHTADTQYF; CDR3nt: TGTGCCAGCAGGGGGGGTCATACAGCAGATACGCAGTATTTT
d_gene: TRBD1; j_gene: TRBJ2-7; len: 15; v_gene: TRBV28; abundance: NA; CDR3aa: CASTTPGQGNYEQYF; CDR3nt: TGTGCCAGCACTACCCCGGGACAGGGGAACTACGAGCAGTACTTC
d_gene: NA; j_gene: TRBJ2-7; len: 16; v_gene: TRBV5-4; abundance: once; CDR3aa: CASSLFTGSRTYEQYF; CDR3nt: TGTGCCAGCAGCTTGTTTACAGGTTCCAGGACCTACGAGCAGTACTTC
d_gene: NA; j_gene: TRBJ2-2; len: 13; v_gene: TRBV7-2; abundance: NA; CDR3aa: CASSFGEREQLFF; CDR3nt: TGTGCCAGCAGCTTTGGGGAGAGAGAGCAGCTGTTTTTT
d_gene: TRBD1; j_gene: TRBJ1-2; len: 14; v_gene: TRBV7-2; abundance: NA; CDR3aa: CASSPGQGTYGYTF; CDR3nt: TGTGCCAGCAGCCCGGGACAGGGAACTTATGGCTACACCTTC
d_gene: NA; j_gene: TRBJ2-5; len: 13; v_gene: TRBV7-3; abundance: NA; CDR3aa: CASSLTVRETQYF; CDR3nt: TGTGCCAGCAGCTTAACGGTGCGGGAGACCCAGTACTTC
d_gene: TRBD2; j_gene: TRBJ2-2; len: 16; v_gene: TRBV27; abundance: NA; CDR3aa: CASSSRGRAVTGELFF; CDR3nt: TGTGCCAGCAGTTCGCGCGGGAGGGCCGTGACCGGGGAGCTGTTTTTT
d_gene: TRBD1; j_gene: TRBJ2-3; len: 15; v_gene: TRBV7-2; abundance: once; CDR3aa: CASRIGTGRTDTQYF; CDR3nt: TGTGCCAGCAGGATAGGGACAGGCCGCACAGATACGCAGTATTTT
d_gene: TRBD1; j_gene: TRBJ2-7; len: 14; v_gene: TRBV5-8; abundance: NA; CDR3aa: CASSQQGQGYEQYF; CDR3nt: TGTGCCAGCAGCCAGCAGGGACAGGGCTACGAGCAGTACTTC
d_gene: TRBD1; j_gene: TRBJ1-4; len: 16; v_gene: TRBV6-1; abundance: few; CDR3aa: CASSVGAGTVNEKLFF; CDR3nt: TGTGCCAGCAGTGTGGGGGCCGGGACAGTCAATGAAAAACTGTTTTTT
d_gene: NA; j_gene: TRBJ2-1; len: 13; v_gene: TRBV19; abundance: NA; CDR3aa: CASSPEGSNEQFF; CDR3nt: TGTGCCAGTAGCCCGGAGGGTAGCAATGAGCAGTTCTTC
d_gene: TRBD1; j_gene: TRBJ2-7; len: 15; v_gene: TRBV27; abundance: NA; CDR3aa: CASTPTGVGTYEQYF; CDR3nt: TGTGCCAGCACTCCTACAGGGGTCGGGACCTACGAGCAGTACTTC
d_gene: TRBD2; j_gene: TRBJ2-7; len: 15; v_gene: TRBV28; abundance: NA; CDR3aa: CASSLRSGRSYEQYF; CDR3nt: TGTGCCAGCAGTTTAAGAAGCGGGAGGTCCTACGAGCAGTACTTC
d_gene: TRBD2; j_gene: TRBJ2-7; len: 23; v_gene: TRBV5-1; abundance: NA; CDR3aa: CASSLGNDWGYPGTSGKHAEQYF; CDR3nt: TGCGCCAGCAGCTTGGGAAACGACTGGGGATACCCTGGGACTAGCGGGAAGCATGCCGAGCAGTACTTC
d_gene: TRBD1; j_gene: TRBJ1-2; len: 12; v_gene: TRBV12-3/TRBV12-4; abundance: NA; CDR3aa: CASSFTGDGYTF; CDR3nt: TGTGCCAGCAGTTTTACAGGGGACGGCTACACCTTC
d_gene: NA; j_gene: TRBJ2-2; len: 15; v_gene: TRBV6-1; abundance: NA; CDR3aa: CASSSIDTYTGELFF; CDR3nt: TGTGCCAGCAGTTCGATCGACACTTACACCGGGGAGCTGTTTTTT
d_gene: NA; j_gene: TRBJ2-1; len: 16; v_gene: TRBV24-1; abundance: NA; CDR3aa: CATSGGASSSYNEQFF; CDR3nt: TGTGCCACCAGTGGTGGGGCCTCCAGCTCCTACAATGAGCAGTTCTTC
d_gene: TRBD2; j_gene: TRBJ2-5; len: 17; v_gene: TRBV5-1; abundance: NA; CDR3aa: CASSLGPLGLVRETQYF; CDR3nt: TGCGCCAGCAGCTTGGGCCCCTTAGGACTAGTTAGAGAGACCCAGTACTTC
d_gene: TRBD1; j_gene: TRBJ2-3; len: 15; v_gene: TRBV27; abundance: NA; CDR3aa: CASSIRGRGPDTQYF; CDR3nt: TGTGCCAGCAGCATCAGGGGGCGTGGGCCCGATACGCAGTATTTT
d_gene: TRBD1; j_gene: TRBJ2-1; len: 14; v_gene: TRBV5-1; abundance: few; CDR3aa: CASSTGQTYNEQFF; CDR3nt: TGCGCCAGCAGCACGGGACAGACGTACAATGAGCAGTTCTTC
d_gene: TRBD1; j_gene: TRBJ1-6; len: 13; v_gene: TRBV12-5; abundance: NA; CDR3aa: CASGGQENSPLHF; CDR3nt: TGTGCTAGTGGGGGACAGGAGAATTCACCCCTCCACTTT
d_gene: NA; j_gene: TRBJ2-7; len: 12; v_gene: TRBV30; abundance: few; CDR3aa: CAWKFGDYEQYF; CDR3nt: TGTGCCTGGAAATTCGGAGACTACGAGCAGTACTTC
d_gene: NA; j_gene: TRBJ2-7; len: 12; v_gene: TRBV12-3/TRBV12-4; abundance: NA; CDR3aa: CASSFLRYEQYF; CDR3nt: TGTGCCAGCAGTTTTTTGAGGTACGAGCAGTACTTC
d_gene: TRBD1; j_gene: TRBJ1-6; len: 14; v_gene: TRBV2; abundance: NA; CDR3aa: CASSRTGPGGPLHF; CDR3nt: TGTGCCAGCTCCCGGACAGGGCCCGGGGGACCCCTCCACTTT
d_gene: TRBD2; j_gene: TRBJ2-3; len: 18; v_gene: TRBV5-8; abundance: NA; CDR3aa: CASRPGLAGGHRTDTQYF; CDR3nt: TGTGCCAGCAGGCCGGGACTAGCGGGGGGGCATCGTACAGATACGCAGTATTTT
d_gene: TRBD2; j_gene: TRBJ2-2; len: 17; v_gene: TRBV3-1/TRBV3-2; abundance: NA; CDR3aa: CASSHVVGGVRTGELFF; CDR3nt: TGTGCCAGCAGCCACGTAGTGGGAGGGGTTAGGACCGGGGAGCTGTTTTTT
d_gene: NA; j_gene: TRBJ1-3; len: 15; v_gene: TRBV29-1; abundance: NA; CDR3aa: CSVEGTVNSGNTIYF; CDR3nt: TGCAGCGTTGAAGGGACAGTGAACTCTGGAAACACCATATATTTT
d_gene: TRBD2; j_gene: TRBJ2-7; len: 14; v_gene: TRBV27; abundance: NA; CDR3aa: CASREAGGPYEQYF; CDR3nt: TGTGCCAGCAGGGAAGCGGGAGGGCCCTACGAGCAGTACTTC
d_gene: NA; j_gene: TRBJ2-3; len: 16; v_gene: TRBV3-1/TRBV3-2; abundance: NA; CDR3aa: CASSHNPGLGTDTQYF; CDR3nt: TGTGCCAGCAGCCACAACCCGGGACTCGGCACAGATACGCAGTATTTT
d_gene: NA; j_gene: TRBJ1-6; len: 15; v_gene: TRBV9; abundance: NA; CDR3aa: CASSHLESYNSPLHF; CDR3nt: TGTGCCAGCAGCCACCTCGAGTCCTATAATTCACCCCTCCACTTT